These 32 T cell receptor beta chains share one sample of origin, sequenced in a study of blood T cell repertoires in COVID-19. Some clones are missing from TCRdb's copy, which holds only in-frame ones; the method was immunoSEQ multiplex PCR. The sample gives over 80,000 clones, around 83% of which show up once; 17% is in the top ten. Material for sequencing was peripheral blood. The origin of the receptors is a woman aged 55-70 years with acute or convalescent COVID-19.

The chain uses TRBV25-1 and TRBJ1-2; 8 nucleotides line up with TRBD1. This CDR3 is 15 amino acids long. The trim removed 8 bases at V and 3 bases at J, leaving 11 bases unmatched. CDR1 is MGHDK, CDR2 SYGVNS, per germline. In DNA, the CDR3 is TGTGCCAGCGCAGAAGTACAGGGGGTGGACTATGGCTACACCTTC. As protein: CASAEVQGVDYGYTF.

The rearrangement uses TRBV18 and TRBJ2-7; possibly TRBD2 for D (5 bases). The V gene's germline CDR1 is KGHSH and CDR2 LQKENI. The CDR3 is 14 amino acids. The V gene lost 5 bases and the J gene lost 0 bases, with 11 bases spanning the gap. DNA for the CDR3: TGTGCCAGCTCAGTGACGGGAAGCTCCTACGAGCAGTACTTC. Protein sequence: CASSVTGSSYEQYF.

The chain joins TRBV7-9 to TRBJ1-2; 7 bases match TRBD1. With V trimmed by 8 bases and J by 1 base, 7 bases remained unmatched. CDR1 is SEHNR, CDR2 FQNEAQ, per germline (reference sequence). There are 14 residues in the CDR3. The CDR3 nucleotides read TGTGCCAGCTCGCCCCCAGGGGGTAACTATGGCTACACCTTC. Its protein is CASSPPGGNYGYTF.

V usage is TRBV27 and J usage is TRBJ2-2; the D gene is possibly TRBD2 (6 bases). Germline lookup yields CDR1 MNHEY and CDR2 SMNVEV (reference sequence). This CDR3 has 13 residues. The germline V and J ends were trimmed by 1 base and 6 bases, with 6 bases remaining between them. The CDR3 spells CASSLWGAGELFF. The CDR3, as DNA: TGTGCCAGCAGTTTATGGGGGGCCGGGGAGCTGTTTTTT.

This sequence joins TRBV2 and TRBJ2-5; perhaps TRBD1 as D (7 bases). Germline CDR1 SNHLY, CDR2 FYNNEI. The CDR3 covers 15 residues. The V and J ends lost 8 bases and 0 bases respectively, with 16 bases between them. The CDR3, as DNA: TGTGCCAGCGTTCGGGAGACAGGGTACCAAGAGACCCAGTACTTC. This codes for CASVRETGYQETQYF.

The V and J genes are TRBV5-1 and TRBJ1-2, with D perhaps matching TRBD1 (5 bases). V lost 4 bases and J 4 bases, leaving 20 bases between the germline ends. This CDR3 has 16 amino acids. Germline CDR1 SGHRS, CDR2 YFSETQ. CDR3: CASSPGGEGRLYGYTF. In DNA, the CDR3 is TGCGCCAGCAGCCCCGGGGGGGAGGGGCGACTCTATGGCTACACCTTC.

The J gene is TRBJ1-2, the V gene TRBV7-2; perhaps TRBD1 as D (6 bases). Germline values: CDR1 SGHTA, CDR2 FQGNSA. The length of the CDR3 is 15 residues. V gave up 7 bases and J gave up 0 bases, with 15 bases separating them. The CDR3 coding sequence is TGTGCCAGCACCCGGCTAGGGACAACTAACTATGGCTACACCTTC. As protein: CASTRLGTTNYGYTF.

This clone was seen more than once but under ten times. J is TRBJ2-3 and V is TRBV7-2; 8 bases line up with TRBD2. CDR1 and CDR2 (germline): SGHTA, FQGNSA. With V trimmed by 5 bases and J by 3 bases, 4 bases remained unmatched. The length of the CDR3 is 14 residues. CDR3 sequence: CASSPGLATDTQYF. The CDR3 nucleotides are TGTGCCAGCAGCCCCGGACTAGCAACAGATACGCAGTATTTT.

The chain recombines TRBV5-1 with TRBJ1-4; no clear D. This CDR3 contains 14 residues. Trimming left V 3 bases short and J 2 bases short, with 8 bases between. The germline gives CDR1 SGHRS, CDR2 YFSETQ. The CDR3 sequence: CASSSGITNEKLFF. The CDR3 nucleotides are TGCGCCAGCAGCTCCGGGATTACTAATGAAAAACTGTTTTTT.

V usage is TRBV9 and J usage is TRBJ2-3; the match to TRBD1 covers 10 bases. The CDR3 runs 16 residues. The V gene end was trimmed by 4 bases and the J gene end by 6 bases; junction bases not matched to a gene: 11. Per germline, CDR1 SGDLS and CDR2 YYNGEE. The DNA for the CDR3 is TGTGCCAGCAGCAAAAGACAGGGGGCACCCCGGGATACGCAGTATTTT. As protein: CASSKRQGAPRDTQYF.

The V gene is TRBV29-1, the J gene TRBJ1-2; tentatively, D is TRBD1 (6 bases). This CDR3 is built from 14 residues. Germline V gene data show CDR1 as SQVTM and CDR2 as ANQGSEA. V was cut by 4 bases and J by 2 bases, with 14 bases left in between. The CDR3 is CSVVGAPTNYGYTF. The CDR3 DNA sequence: TGCAGCGTTGTGGGGGCACCCACAAACTATGGCTACACCTTC.

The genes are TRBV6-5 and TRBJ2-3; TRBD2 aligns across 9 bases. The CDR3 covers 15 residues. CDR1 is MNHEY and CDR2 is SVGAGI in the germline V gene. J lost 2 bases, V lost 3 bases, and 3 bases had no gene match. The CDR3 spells CASSYRGLATDTQYF. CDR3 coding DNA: TGTGCCAGCAGTTATCGGGGACTAGCCACAGATACGCAGTATTTT.

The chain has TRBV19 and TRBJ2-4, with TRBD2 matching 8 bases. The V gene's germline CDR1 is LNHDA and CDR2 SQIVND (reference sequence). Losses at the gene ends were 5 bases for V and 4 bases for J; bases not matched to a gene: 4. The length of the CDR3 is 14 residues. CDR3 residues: CASSHGTRKNIQYF. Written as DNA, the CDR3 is TGTGCCAGTAGTCACGGGACTAGAAAAAACATTCAGTACTTC.

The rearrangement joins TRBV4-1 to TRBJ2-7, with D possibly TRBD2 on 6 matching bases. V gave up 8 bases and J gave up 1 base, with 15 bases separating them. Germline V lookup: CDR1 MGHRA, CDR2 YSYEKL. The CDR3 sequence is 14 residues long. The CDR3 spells CASAREFASYEQYF. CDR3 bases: TGCGCCAGCGCCCGGGAGTTCGCGTCCTACGAGCAGTACTTC.

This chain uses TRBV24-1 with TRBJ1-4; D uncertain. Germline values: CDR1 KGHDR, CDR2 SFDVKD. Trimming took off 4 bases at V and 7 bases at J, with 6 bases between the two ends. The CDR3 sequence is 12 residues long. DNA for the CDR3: TGTGCCACCAGTGACGGTGGTGAAAAACTGTTTTTT. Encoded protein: CATSDGGEKLFF.

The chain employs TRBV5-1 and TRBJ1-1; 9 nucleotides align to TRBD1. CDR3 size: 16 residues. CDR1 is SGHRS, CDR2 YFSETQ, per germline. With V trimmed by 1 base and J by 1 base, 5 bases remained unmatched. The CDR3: CASSLYGTGQNTEAFF. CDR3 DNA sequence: TGCGCCAGCAGCTTGTACGGGACAGGGCAGAACACTGAAGCTTTCTTT.

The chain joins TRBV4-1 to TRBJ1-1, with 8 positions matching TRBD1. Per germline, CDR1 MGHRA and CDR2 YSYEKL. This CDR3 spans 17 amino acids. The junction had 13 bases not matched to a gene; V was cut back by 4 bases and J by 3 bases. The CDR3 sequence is CASSPEGTGGSYTEAFF. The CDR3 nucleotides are TGCGCCAGCAGCCCTGAAGGGACAGGCGGCTCCTACACTGAAGCTTTCTTT.

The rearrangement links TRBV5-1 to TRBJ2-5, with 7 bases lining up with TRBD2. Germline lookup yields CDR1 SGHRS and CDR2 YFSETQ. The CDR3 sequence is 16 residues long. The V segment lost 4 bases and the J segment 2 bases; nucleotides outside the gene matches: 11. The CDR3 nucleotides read TGCGCCAGCAGCCTGGGGGACTATGGCTTTCAAGAGACCCAGTACTTC. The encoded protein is CASSLGDYGFQETQYF.

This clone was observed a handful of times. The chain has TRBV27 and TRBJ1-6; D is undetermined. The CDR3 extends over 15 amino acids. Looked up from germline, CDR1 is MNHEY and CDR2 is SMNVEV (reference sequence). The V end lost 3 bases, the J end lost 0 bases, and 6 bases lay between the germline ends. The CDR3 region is CASSFLSSYNSPLHF. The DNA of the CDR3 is TGTGCCAGCAGTTTCCTTAGCTCCTATAATTCACCCCTCCACTTT.

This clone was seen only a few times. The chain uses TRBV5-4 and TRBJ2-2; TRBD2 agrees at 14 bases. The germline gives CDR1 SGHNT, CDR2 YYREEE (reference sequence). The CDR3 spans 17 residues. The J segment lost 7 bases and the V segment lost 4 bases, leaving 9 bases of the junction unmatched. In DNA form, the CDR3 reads TGTGCCAGCAGCCAAGGGACTAGCGGGAGCGTGGGCGGGGAGCTGTTTTTT. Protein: CASSQGTSGSVGGELFF. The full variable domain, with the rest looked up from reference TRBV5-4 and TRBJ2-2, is ETGVTQSPTHLIKTRGQQVTLRCSSQSGHNTVSWYQQALGQGPQFIFQYYREEENGRGNFPPRFSGLQFPNYSSELNVNALELDDSALYLCASSQGTSGSVGGELFFGEGSRLTVL.

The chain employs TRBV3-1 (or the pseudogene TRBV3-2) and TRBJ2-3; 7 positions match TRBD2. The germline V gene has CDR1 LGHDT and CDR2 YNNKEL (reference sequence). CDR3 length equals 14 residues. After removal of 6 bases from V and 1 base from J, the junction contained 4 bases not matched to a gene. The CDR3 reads CASSRSGGTDTQYF. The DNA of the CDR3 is TGTGCCAGCAGTCGGAGCGGGGGCACAGATACGCAGTATTTT.

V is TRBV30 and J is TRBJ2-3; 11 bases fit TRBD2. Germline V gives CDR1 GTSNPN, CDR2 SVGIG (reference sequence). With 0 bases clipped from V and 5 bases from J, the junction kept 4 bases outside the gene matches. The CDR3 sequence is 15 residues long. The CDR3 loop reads CAWSVGLAGRDTQYF. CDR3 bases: TGTGCCTGGAGTGTAGGACTAGCGGGTAGAGATACGCAGTATTTT. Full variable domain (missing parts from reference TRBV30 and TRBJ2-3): SQTIHQWPATLVQPVGSPLSLECTVEGTSNPNLYWYRQAAGRGLQLLFYSVGIGQISSEVPQNLSASRPQDRQFILSSKKLLLSDSGFYLCAWSVGLAGRDTQYFGPGTRLTVL.

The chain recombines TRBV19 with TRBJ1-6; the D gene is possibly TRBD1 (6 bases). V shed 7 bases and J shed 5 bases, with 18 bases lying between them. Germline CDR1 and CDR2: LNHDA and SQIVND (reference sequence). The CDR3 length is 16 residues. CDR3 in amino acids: CASTPRGEGNNSPLHF. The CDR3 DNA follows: TGTGCCAGTACCCCCAGGGGAGAGGGGAATAATTCACCCCTCCACTTT.

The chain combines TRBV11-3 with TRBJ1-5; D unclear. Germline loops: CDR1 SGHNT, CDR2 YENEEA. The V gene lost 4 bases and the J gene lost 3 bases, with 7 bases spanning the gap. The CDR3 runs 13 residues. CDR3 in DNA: TGTGCCAGCAGCTCGGGATTCAATCAGCCCCAGCATTTT. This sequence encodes CASSSGFNQPQHF.

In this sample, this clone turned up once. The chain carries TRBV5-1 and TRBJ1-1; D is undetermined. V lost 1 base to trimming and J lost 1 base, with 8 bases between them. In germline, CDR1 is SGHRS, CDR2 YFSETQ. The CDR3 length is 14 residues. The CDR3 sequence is CASSLIAGNTEAFF. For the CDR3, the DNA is TGCGCCAGCAGCTTGATAGCGGGGAACACTGAAGCTTTCTTT.

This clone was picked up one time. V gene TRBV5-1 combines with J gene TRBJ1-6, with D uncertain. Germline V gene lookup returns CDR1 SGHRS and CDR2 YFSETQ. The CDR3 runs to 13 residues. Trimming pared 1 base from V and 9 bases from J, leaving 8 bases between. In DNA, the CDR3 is TGCGCCAGCAGCTTGTTCGGGAGTTCACCCCTCCACTTT. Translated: CASSLFGSSPLHF.

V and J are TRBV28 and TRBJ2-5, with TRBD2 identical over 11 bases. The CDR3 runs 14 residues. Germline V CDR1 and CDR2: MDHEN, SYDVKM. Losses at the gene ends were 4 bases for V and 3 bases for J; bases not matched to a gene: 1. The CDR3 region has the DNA TGTGCCAGCAGTTCGGGACTAGCGGAAGAGACCCAGTACTTC. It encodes CASSSGLAEETQYF.

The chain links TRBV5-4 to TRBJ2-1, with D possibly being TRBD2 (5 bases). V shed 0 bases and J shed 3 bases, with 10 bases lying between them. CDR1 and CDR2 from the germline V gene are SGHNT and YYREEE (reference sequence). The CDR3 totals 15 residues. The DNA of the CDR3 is TGTGCCAGCAGCTTGGAAAGCGGAGTCTACAATGAGCAGTTCTTC. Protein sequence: CASSLESGVYNEQFF.

The CDR3 is CASSLTSGTPGELFF. CDR3 nucleotide sequence: TGTGCCAGCAGCCTGACTAGCGGGACTCCCGGGGAGCTGTTTTTT. This chain connects TRBV5-4 to TRBJ2-2, with TRBD2 identical over 11 bases. CDR1 is SGHNT, CDR2 YYREEE, per germline (reference sequence). CDR3 length equals 15 residues. J lost 6 bases, V lost 4 bases, and 5 bases had no gene match.

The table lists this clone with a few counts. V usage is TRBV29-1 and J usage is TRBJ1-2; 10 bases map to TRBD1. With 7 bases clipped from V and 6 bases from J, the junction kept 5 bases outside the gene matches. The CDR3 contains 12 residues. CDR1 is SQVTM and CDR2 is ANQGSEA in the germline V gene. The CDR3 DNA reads TGCAGCGCCGTGGGACAGGGGCATGGCTACACCTTC. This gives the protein CSAVGQGHGYTF.

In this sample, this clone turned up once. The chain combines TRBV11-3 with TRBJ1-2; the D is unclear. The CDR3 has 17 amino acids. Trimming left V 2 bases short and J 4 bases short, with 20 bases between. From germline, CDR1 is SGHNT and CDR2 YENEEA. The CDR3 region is CASSLTLDPQRFYGYTF. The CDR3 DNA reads TGTGCCAGCAGCTTAACCTTAGATCCCCAGCGATTCTATGGCTACACCTTC.

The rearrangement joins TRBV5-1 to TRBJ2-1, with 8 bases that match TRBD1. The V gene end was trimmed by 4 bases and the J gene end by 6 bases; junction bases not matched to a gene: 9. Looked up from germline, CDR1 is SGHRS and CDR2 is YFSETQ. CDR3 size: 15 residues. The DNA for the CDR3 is TGCGCCAGCAGCATAACTACCACAGGGGGCAATGAGCAGTTCTTC. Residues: CASSITTTGGNEQFF.